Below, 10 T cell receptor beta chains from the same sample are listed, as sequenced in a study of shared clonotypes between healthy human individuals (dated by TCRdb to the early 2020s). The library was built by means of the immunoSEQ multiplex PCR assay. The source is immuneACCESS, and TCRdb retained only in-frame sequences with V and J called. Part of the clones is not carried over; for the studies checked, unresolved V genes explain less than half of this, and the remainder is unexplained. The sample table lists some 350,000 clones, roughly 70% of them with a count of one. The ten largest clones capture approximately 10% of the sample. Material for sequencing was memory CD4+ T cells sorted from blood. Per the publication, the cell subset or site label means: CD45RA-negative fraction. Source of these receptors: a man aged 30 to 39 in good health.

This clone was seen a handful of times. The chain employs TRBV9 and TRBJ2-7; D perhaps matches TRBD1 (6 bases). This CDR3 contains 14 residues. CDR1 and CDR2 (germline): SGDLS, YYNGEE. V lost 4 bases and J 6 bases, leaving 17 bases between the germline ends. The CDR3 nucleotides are TGTGCCAGCAGCTCCCCTCGGGTAGGGGGCGAGCAGTACTTC. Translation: CASSSPRVGGEQYF.

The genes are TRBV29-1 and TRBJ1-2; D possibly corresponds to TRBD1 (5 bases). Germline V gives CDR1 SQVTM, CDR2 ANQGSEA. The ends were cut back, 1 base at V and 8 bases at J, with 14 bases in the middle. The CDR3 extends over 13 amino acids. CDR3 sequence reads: CSVEGMGLSGYTF. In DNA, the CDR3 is TGCAGCGTTGAAGGGATGGGACTATCGGGCTACACCTTC. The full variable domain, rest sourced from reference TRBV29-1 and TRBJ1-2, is SAVISQKPSRDICQRGTSLTIQCQVDSQVTMMFWYRQQPGQSLTLIATANQGSEATYESGFVIDKFPISRPNLTFSTLTVSNMSPEDSSIYLCSVEGMGLSGYTFGSGTRLTVV.

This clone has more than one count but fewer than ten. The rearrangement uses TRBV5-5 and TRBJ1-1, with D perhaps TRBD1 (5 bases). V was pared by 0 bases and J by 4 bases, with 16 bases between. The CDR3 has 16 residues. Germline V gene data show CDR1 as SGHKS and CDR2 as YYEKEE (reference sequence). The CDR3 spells CASSLAPQGGTTEAFF. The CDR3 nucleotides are TGTGCCAGCAGCTTGGCCCCCCAGGGAGGAACCACTGAAGCTTTCTTT.

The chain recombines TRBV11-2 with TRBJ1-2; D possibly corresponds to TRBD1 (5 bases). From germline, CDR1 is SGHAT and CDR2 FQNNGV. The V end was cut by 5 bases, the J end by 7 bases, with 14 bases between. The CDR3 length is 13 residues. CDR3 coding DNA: TGTGCCAGCAGCCCCGTGGGGGAGGGTGGCTACACCTTC. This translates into CASSPVGEGGYTF. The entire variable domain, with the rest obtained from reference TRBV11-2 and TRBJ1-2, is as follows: EAGVAQSPRYKIIEKRQSVAFWCNPISGHATLYWYQQILGQGPKLLIQFQNNGVVDDSQLPKDRFSAERLKGVDSTLKIQPAKLEDSAVYLCASSPVGEGGYTFGSGTRLTVV.

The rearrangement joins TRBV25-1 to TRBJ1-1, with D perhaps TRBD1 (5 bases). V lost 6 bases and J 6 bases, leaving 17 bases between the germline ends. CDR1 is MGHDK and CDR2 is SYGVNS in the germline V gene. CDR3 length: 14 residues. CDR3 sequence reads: CASSLYGGSAEAFF. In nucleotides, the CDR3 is TGTGCCAGCAGCCTCTATGGGGGTTCCGCTGAAGCTTTCTTT.

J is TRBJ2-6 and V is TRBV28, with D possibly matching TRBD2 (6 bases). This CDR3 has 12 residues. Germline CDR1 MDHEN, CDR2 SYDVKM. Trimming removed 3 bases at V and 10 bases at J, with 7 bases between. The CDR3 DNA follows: TGTGCCAGCAGTTTCCGGGGGAACGTCCTGACTTTC. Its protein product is CASSFRGNVLTF.

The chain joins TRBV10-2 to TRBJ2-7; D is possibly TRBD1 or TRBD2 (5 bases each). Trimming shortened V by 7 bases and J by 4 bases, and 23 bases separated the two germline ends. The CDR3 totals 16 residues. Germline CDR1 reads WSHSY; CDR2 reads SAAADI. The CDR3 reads CASNETPGRAGYEQYF. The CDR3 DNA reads TGCGCCAGCAACGAGACCCCGGGGCGGGCTGGTTACGAGCAGTACTTC.

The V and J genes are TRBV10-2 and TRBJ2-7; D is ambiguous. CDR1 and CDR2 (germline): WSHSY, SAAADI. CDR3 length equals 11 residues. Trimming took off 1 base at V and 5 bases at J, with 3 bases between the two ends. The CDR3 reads CASSEWDEQYF. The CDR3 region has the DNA TGCGCCAGCAGTGAGTGGGACGAGCAGTACTTC.

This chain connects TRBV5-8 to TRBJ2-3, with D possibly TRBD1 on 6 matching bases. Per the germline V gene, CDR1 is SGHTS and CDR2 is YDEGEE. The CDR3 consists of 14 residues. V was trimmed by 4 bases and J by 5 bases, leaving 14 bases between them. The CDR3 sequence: CASSLGTRLDTQYF. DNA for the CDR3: TGTGCCAGCAGCCTTGGGACACGGTTAGATACGCAGTATTTT.

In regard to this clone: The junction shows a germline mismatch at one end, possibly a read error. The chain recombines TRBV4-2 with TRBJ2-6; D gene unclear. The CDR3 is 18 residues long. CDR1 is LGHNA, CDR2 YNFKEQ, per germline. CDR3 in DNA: TGTGCCAGCAGCAAAGAGGCCTTTAGATTGTCTGGGGCCAACGTCCTGACTTTC. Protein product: CASSKEAFRLSGANVLTF.